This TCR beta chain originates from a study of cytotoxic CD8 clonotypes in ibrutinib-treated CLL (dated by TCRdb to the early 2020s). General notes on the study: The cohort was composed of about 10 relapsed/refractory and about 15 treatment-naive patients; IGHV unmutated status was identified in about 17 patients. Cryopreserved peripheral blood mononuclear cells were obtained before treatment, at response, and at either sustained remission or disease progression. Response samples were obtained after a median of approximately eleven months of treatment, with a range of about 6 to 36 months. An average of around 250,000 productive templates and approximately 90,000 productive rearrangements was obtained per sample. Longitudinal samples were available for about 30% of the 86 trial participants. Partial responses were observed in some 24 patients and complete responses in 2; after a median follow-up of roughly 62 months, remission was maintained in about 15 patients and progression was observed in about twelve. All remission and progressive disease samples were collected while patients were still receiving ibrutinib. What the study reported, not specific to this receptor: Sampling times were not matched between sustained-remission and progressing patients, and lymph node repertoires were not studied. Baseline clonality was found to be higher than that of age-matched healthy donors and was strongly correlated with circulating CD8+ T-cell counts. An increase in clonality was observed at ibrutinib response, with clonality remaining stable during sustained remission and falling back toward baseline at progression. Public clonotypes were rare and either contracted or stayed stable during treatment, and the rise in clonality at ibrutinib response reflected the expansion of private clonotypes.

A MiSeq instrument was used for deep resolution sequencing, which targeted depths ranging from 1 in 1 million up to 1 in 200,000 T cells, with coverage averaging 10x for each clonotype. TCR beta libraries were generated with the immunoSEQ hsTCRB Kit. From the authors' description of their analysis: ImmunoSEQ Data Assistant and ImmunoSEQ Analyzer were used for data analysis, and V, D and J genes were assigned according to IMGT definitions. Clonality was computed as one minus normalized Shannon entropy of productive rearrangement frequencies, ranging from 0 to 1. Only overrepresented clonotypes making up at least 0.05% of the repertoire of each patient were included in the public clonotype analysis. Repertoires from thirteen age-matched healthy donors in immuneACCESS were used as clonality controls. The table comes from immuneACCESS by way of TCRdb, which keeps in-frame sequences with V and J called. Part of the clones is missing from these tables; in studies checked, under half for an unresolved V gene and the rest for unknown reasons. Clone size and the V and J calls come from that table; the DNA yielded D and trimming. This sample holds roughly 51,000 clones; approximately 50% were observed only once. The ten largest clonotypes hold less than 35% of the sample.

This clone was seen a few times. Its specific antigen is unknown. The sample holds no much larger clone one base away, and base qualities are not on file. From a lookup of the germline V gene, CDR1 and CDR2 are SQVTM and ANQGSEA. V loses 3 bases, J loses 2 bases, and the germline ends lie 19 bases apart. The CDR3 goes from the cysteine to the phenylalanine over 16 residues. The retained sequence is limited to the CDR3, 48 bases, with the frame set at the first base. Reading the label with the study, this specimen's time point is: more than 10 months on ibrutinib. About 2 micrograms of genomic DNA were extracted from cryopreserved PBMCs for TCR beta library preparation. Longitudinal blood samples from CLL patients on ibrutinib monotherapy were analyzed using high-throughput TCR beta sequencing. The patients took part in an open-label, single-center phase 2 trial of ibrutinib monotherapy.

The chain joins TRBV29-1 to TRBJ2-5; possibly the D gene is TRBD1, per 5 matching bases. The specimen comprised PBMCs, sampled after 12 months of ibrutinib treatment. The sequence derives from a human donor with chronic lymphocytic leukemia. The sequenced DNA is TGCAGCGTTGATTCTTTGGACCCTAGACAGCAAGAGACCCAGTACTTC. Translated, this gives CSVDSLDPRQQETQYF.